This T cell receptor (beta chain) was recorded in a study of cytomegalovirus exposure and HLA in healthy donors. With 60 Vbeta and 13 Jbeta primers, the PCR was carried out. Assay used: immunoSEQ multiplex PCR; TCRdb lists only in-frame clones, some missing. The table shows 150,000 or so clones, with approximately 71% occurring only once. Points on this clone: The antigen is unknown.

Overall study findings and caveats: Previously analyzed data showed that most TCR beta V segments were productive at a frequency of about 90% or about 30%. Presence/absence analyses assumed roughly uniform sequencing depth across donors. Owing to their indistinguishability, certain V segments, notably TRBV6-2 and TRBV6-3, were excluded. Per a later analysis, 15,000 to 20,000 TCR beta sequences showed association with HLA alleles at 0.05 false discovery rate.

The CDR3 runs 18 residues. The germline V gene has CDR1 MGHRA and CDR2 YSYEKL. Trimming at V came to 3 bases and at J to 6 bases, leaving 15 bases not matched to a gene. This TCR derives from a man aged 30 to 39 in good health and CMV-seropositive. The V gene is TRBV4-1, the J gene TRBJ2-2; 8 bases are shared with TRBD2. The sequenced sample consisted of PBMCs. The CDR3 DNA follows: TGCGCCAGCAGCCACCGGCTCAGGGGACTAGACTCCGCCGGGGAGCTGTTTTTT. This codes for CASSHRLRGLDSAGELFF.